The 31 T cell receptor beta chains below all came from one sample that was sequenced in a study of blood T cell repertoires in COVID-19. Profiling relied on immunoSEQ multiplex PCR, and the TCRdb table lists in-frame clones only, not all of them. The table has over 55,000 clones, approximately 86% seen once. Sequenced input: peripheral blood. These receptor sequences come from a human donor with active COVID-19. The donor label of this sample is uncertain.

The table lists this clone with a few counts. This chain uses TRBV2 with TRBJ1-1; D is possibly TRBD1 (6 bases). In germline, CDR1 is SNHLY, CDR2 FYNNEI. V was cut by 7 bases and J by 3 bases, with 24 bases left in between. The CDR3 is made up of 17 amino acids. CDR3 sequence reads: CASMGLGGLVWDTEAFF. Written as DNA, the CDR3 is TGTGCCAGCATGGGATTAGGGGGATTGGTCTGGGACACTGAAGCTTTCTTT.

The chain combines TRBV5-1 with TRBJ2-3; D perhaps matches TRBD2 (5 bases). This CDR3 spans 16 amino acids. Per the germline V gene, CDR1 is SGHRS and CDR2 is YFSETQ. The germline V and J ends were trimmed by 2 bases and 1 base, with 14 bases remaining between them. The CDR3 DNA sequence: TGCGCCAGCAGCTTTCGTGGCCTAGCTGGCACAGATACGCAGTATTTT. This encodes CASSFRGLAGTDTQYF.

This clone was seen only once. The CDR3 DNA reads TGTGCCAGTAGCATCCGTGACAGGGGGCTCGACGAGCAGTACTTC. Translation gives CASSIRDRGLDEQYF. The chain links TRBV19 to TRBJ2-7; 10 positions match TRBD1. CDR3 length: 15 residues. Germline CDR1 reads LNHDA; CDR2 reads SQIVND (reference sequence). V lost 6 bases and J lost 5; bases outside the gene matches: 10.

This chain joins TRBV10-3 and TRBJ1-1; D gene unclear. Germline assignment: CDR1 ENHRY and CDR2 SYGVKD. The CDR3 covers 12 residues. V lost 7 bases to trimming and J lost 3 bases, with 9 bases between them. The CDR3 sequence: CAIKKPDTEAFF. The CDR3 DNA sequence: TGTGCCATCAAGAAGCCGGACACTGAAGCTTTCTTT.

The sample holds one count of this clone. This chain joins TRBV11-3 and TRBJ1-1, with no clear D. Germline V gene sequence: CDR1 SGHNT, CDR2 YENEEA. Trimming left V 5 bases short and J 2 bases short, with 9 bases between. The CDR3 consists of 13 residues. The CDR3 nucleotides are TGTGCCAGCAGCCCCAACAAAAACACTGAAGCTTTCTTT. Protein: CASSPNKNTEAFF.

This chain uses TRBV3-1 (or the pseudogene TRBV3-2) with TRBJ1-1, with D tentatively TRBD1 (5 bases). Germline V gives CDR1 LGHDT, CDR2 YNNKEL (reference sequence). Deletions cut 5 bases from V and 0 bases from J, with 7 bases between. The CDR3 length is 13 residues. The CDR3 bases are TGTGCCAGCAGCACGACAGTGAACACTGAAGCTTTCTTT. This codes for CASSTTVNTEAFF.

This chain uses TRBV7-9 with TRBJ2-1; 7 bases match TRBD1. The V and J ends lost 4 bases and 4 bases, in that order; junction bases with no gene match: 13. Germline assignment: CDR1 SEHNR and CDR2 FQNEAQ (reference sequence). This CDR3 spans 17 amino acids. CDR3 coding DNA: TGTGCCAGCAGCTCTCGTACCGGGACAGACTATTACAATGAGCAGTTCTTC. Its protein is CASSSRTGTDYYNEQFF.

This chain connects TRBV7-9 to TRBJ2-3; D remains unclear. Trimming left V 5 bases short and J 4 bases short, with 19 bases between. Germline values: CDR1 SEHNR, CDR2 FQNEAQ (reference sequence). The CDR3 is 16 amino acids. Here the CDR3 DNA reads TGTGCCAGCAGCCCGCGGCCTAGAACGACGTCAGATACGCAGTATTTT. Translated, it gives CASSPRPRTTSDTQYF.

A note on this clone: In the same sample, other DNA sequences code for this CDR3. The chain links TRBV5-1 to TRBJ2-3; D uncertain. The CDR3 is 13 residues long. The ends were cut back, 0 bases at V and 6 bases at J, with 8 bases in the middle. From germline, CDR1 is SGHRS and CDR2 YFSETQ. The chain's CDR3 is CASSLVGGDTQYF. The DNA of the CDR3 is TGCGCCAGCAGCTTGGTCGGCGGCGATACGCAGTATTTT.

V and J are TRBV7-9 and TRBJ2-2, with TRBD1 matching over 7 bases. The ends lost 0 bases at V and 4 bases at J; junction bases unmatched: 2. In germline, CDR1 is SEHNR, CDR2 FQNEAQ (reference sequence). The CDR3 consists of 15 residues. CDR3: CASSLATGATGELFF. The DNA of the CDR3 is TGTGCCAGCAGCTTAGCCACAGGGGCCACCGGGGAGCTGTTTTTT.

The rearrangement joins TRBV27 to TRBJ2-3, with a tentative D call TRBD2 (7 bases). The CDR3 has 16 amino acids. Trimming took 2 bases from V and 0 from J, leaving 12 bases between them. CDR1 and CDR2 (germline): MNHEY, SMNVEV (reference sequence). CDR3: CASSLVGGASTDTQYF. The DNA for the CDR3 is TGTGCCAGCAGTTTAGTTGGGGGGGCTAGCACAGATACGCAGTATTTT.

V and J are TRBV12-3 or TRBV12-4 and TRBJ1-1; D ambiguous. This CDR3 comprises 13 residues. Between the trimmed V and J ends, which lost 3 bases and 4 bases, there was a span of 9 bases. The CDR3 sequence: CASSFEVGTEAFF. The CDR3 DNA is TGTGCCAGCAGTTTTGAGGTGGGCACTGAAGCTTTCTTT.

This clone was detected only a few times. The rearrangement uses TRBV29-1 and TRBJ2-7, with TRBD1 identical over 9 bases. Germline trimming cut 6 bases from V and 2 bases from J; bases unmatched to any gene: 17. CDR1 SQVTM and CDR2 ANQGSEA come from the germline V gene. The CDR3 contains 17 residues. Written as DNA, the CDR3 is TGCAGCGTCCCCCAGCGGTACCGGGACAGGGAAACCTACGAGCAGTACTTC. The encoded protein is CSVPQRYRDRETYEQYF.

The chain employs TRBV5-1 and TRBJ2-1, with 9 nucleotides matching TRBD2. J lost 5 bases, V lost 5 bases, and 5 bases had no gene match. Per the germline V gene, CDR1 is SGHRS and CDR2 is YFSETQ. This CDR3 comprises 14 residues. DNA of the CDR3: TGCGCCAGCAGAAAAAGCGGGGGGCACAATGAGCAGTTCTTC. Protein sequence: CASRKSGGHNEQFF.

This sequence joins TRBV21-1 and TRBJ2-2; the DNA was not compared with TRBD2, the D call given in the table. TRBV21-1 is a documented pseudogene. The CDR3 is 14 residues long. The CDR3 reads CASSKRAEHRGAVF. CDR3 nucleotide sequence: TGTGCCAGCAGCAAAAGGGCGGAACACCGGGGAGCTGTTTTT.

This clone was seen just once. CDR3 in amino acids: CASRNAGSNEKLFF. For the CDR3, the DNA is TGCGCCAGCAGGAACGCCGGGAGCAATGAAAAACTGTTTTTT. The chain is built from TRBV23-1 and TRBJ1-4, with D hard to call. TRBV23-1 is known as an ORF, though its function is uncertain. Trimming left V 6 bases short and J 5 bases short, with 13 bases between. This CDR3 spans 14 amino acids.

The chain links TRBV11-3 to TRBJ2-3; possibly TRBD1 for D (6 bases). Germline CDR1 is SGHNT and CDR2 is YENEEA. The CDR3 spans 12 residues. The V and J ends lost 3 bases and 6 bases respectively, with 7 bases between them. The CDR3 nucleotides are TGTGCCAGCAGCTTCGACAGGGATACGCAGTATTTT. Encoded protein: CASSFDRDTQYF.

The V and J genes are TRBV4-2 and TRBJ1-4, with a weak D call TRBD1 (6 bases). Germline CDR1 LGHNA, CDR2 YNFKEQ. The CDR3 totals 15 residues. Trimming stripped 4 bases from V and 7 bases from J, with 16 bases between. The CDR3 DNA sequence: TGTGCCAGCAGCCTAACGGGGGGCCTCGGTGAAAAACTGTTTTTT. Amino acid sequence: CASSLTGGLGEKLFF.

The chain combines TRBV29-1 with TRBJ2-7; D perhaps matches TRBD2 (6 bases). The CDR3 sequence is 15 residues long. V gave up 7 bases and J gave up 5 bases, with 24 bases separating them. Germline-derived CDR1 and CDR2 are SQVTM and ANQGSEA. The CDR3: CSAREGGDPQNEQYF. CDR3 nucleotide sequence: TGCAGCGCCCGAGAGGGAGGTGATCCCCAAAACGAGCAGTACTTC.

This chain joins TRBV11-2 and TRBJ2-2; tentatively, D is TRBD1 (5 bases). Germline-derived CDR1 and CDR2 are SGHAT and FQNNGV. Trimming stripped 0 bases from V and 4 bases from J, with 6 bases between. The CDR3 has 14 amino acids. CDR3 nucleotide sequence: TGTGCCAGCAGCTTAGATAGGGGCACCGGGGAGCTGTTTTTT. Protein product: CASSLDRGTGELFF.

This clone was seen only a few times. The chain couples TRBV19 to TRBJ2-3; D may be TRBD2 (5 bases). Trimming left V 6 bases short and J 2 bases short, with 15 bases between. The CDR3 contains 15 residues. Looked up from germline, CDR1 is LNHDA and CDR2 is SQIVND (reference sequence). DNA of the CDR3: TGTGCCAGTAGGACTACCCAGGAAATCACAGATACGCAGTATTTT. Translated: CASRTTQEITDTQYF. The full variable domain, rest sourced from reference TRBV19 and TRBJ2-3, is DGGITQSPKYLFRKEGQNVTLSCEQNLNHDAMYWYRQDPGQGLRLIYYSQIVNDFQKGDIAEGYSVSREKKESFPLTVTSAQKNPTAFYLCASRTTQEITDTQYFGPGTRLTVL.

This clone was counted a few times. The chain is built from TRBV7-9 and TRBJ1-3; D unresolved. Looked up from germline, CDR1 is SEHNR and CDR2 is FQNEAQ (reference sequence). Trimming took 4 bases from V and 4 from J, leaving 11 bases between them. CDR3 size: 14 residues. CDR3 nucleotides: TGTGCCAGCAGCTCCGGGGTTATAGGAAACACCATATATTTT. Its protein is CASSSGVIGNTIYF.

The table lists this clone with a few counts. The chain links TRBV7-9 to TRBJ2-5; D might be TRBD1 (5 bases). The CDR3 length is 16 residues. Germline CDR1 is SEHNR and CDR2 is FQNEAQ (reference sequence). V dropped 5 bases and J dropped 4 bases, with 20 bases sitting between them. The CDR3 is CASSGWVRARGETQYF. CDR3 bases: TGTGCCAGCAGCGGATGGGTCAGGGCCCGAGGAGAGACCCAGTACTTC.

The genes are TRBV10-3 and TRBJ1-1; D perhaps matches TRBD1 (5 bases). Trimming stripped 7 bases from V and 6 bases from J, with 18 bases between. Germline loops: CDR1 ENHRY, CDR2 SYGVKD. This CDR3 is built from 14 residues. The CDR3 region is CAITRGGNDAEAFF. CDR3 coding DNA: TGTGCCATCACTCGGGGCGGGAATGACGCTGAAGCTTTCTTT.

The gene calls are TRBV19 and TRBJ1-1, with TRBD1 identical over 7 bases. Unmatched junction bases numbered 4, after V lost 5 bases and J lost 4 bases. CDR3 length: 13 residues. The germline V gene has CDR1 LNHDA and CDR2 SQIVND (reference sequence). CDR3 nucleotide sequence: TGTGCCAGTAGTGAACCAGGGGGCACTGAAGCTTTCTTT. It specifies CASSEPGGTEAFF. The full variable domain, rest sourced from reference TRBV19 and TRBJ1-1, is DGGITQSPKYLFRKEGQNVTLSCEQNLNHDAMYWYRQDPGQGLRLIYYSQIVNDFQKGDIAEGYSVSREKKESFPLTVTSAQKNPTAFYLCASSEPGGTEAFFGQGTRLTVV.

The V gene is TRBV2, the J gene TRBJ1-4; possible D gene TRBD1, 5 bases. The CDR3 totals 16 residues. The germline gives CDR1 SNHLY, CDR2 FYNNEI. Trimming removed 4 bases at V and 0 bases at J, with 12 bases between. The CDR3 protein is CASSAYDSTTNEKLFF. DNA of the CDR3: TGTGCCAGCAGTGCCTACGACAGCACAACTAATGAAAAACTGTTTTTT.

This chain connects TRBV10-1 to TRBJ2-1; D possibly corresponds to TRBD1 (6 bases). This CDR3 is built from 14 residues. V shed 7 bases and J shed 5 bases, with 15 bases lying between them. Germline CDR1 WNHNN, CDR2 SYGVQD (reference sequence). The chain's CDR3 is CASTAGTKNNEQFF. The CDR3 DNA follows: TGCGCCAGCACCGCCGGGACAAAGAACAATGAGCAGTTCTTC.

The rearrangement links TRBV10-3 to TRBJ1-6; TRBD1 matches 9 bases. The CDR3 is 13 amino acids. Germline CDR1 ENHRY, CDR2 SYGVKD. V lost 11 bases to trimming and J lost 7 bases; unmatched junction nucleotides: 6. The CDR3 sequence is CAANRGHNSPLHF. In nucleotides, the CDR3 is TGTGCCGCGAACAGGGGGCACAATTCACCCCTCCACTTT.

The V and J genes are TRBV5-1 and TRBJ1-5, with 7 bases identical to TRBD1. Trimming cost V 4 bases and J 2 bases; bases outside gene matches: 6. The germline V gene encodes CDR1 SGHRS and CDR2 YFSETQ. The CDR3 contains 15 residues. The CDR3 nucleotides read TGCGCCAGCAGCGCCGACGGACAGGGCAATCAGCCCCAGCATTTT. Residues: CASSADGQGNQPQHF.

V gene TRBV27 combines with J gene TRBJ2-7; D not resolved. The V end was cut by 6 bases, the J end by 12 bases, with 9 bases between. The CDR3 sequence is 9 residues long. Germline loops: CDR1 MNHEY, CDR2 SMNVEV (reference sequence). The CDR3, as DNA: TGTGCCAGCAGAAAAAAAGCGTACTTC. Translating gives CASRKKAYF.

In this sample, this clone turned up a few times. The CDR3 is CASSLDRPSGANVLTF. In nucleotides, the CDR3 is TGTGCCAGCAGCTTGGACAGGCCATCTGGGGCCAACGTCCTGACTTTC. The rearrangement joins TRBV5-4 to TRBJ2-6; a weak D match, TRBD1 (5 bases). The CDR3 loop spans 16 amino acids. With 0 bases removed from V and 1 base from J, the gap between germline ends came to 8 bases. The germline V gene has CDR1 SGHNT and CDR2 YYREEE (reference sequence).